In this sample, the clone carrying this TCR beta chain turned up a few times. Antigen unknown. The entry originates in a study of blood T cells in healthy people across ages. Turning to the study itself: For every two T cells, template switching captured about one barcoded beta molecule. Study observations and caveats: Higher naive T cell percentage went strongly together with higher TCR beta diversity. Expanded clonotype changes were possibly confounded by unknown donor CMV status.

Using a J-beta primer mix together with a sample-barcoded 5' primer, a second PCR was run for 7 to 11 cycles. TCRdb reanalysed the 5' RACE reads using MiXCR and keeps one entry per CDR3 protein. The sample consists of over 1,500,000 distinct CDR3 sequences, 30% to 40% of them appearing once. V was pared by 3 bases and J by 8 bases, with 8 bases between. Germline CDR1 reads SGHTA; CDR2 reads FQGNSA. The CDR3 totals 12 residues. The receptor's source is a human donor in good health. Sequenced material: blood. The genes are TRBV7-2 and TRBJ2-4, with D hard to call. The CDR3 DNA sequence: TGTGCCAGCAGCTTGTCCCTGGACATTCAGTACTTC. This gives the protein CASSLSLDIQYF.